This is a list of T cell receptor beta chains from one sample in a study of T-cell reconstitution after alpha-beta-depleted transplantation in children. TCRdb reprocessed the PCR reads via MiXCR and lists one record per CDR3 protein. The sample includes 60,000 to 70,000 distinct CDR3 sequences, approximately 4.4% seen only once; the top ten take around 18%. The sequenced sample was PBMCs, mostly from graft donor cells, obtained 180 days after TCRalphabeta/CD19-depleted stem cell transplant. These receptors originate from a boy under three years old who had a stem cell transplant for acute myeloid leukemia, so the T cells may come from the graft donor. CDR3s include the opening cysteine and the closing phenylalanine or tryptophan. D genes are given only for firm matches. Clone size appears in some rows only: once, few, many, or a class for an expanded clone.

cdr3_aa | cdr3_nt | v_call | cdr3_length | j_call | d_call | clone_size
CASSLGGTLYEGYTF | TGCGCCAGCAGCTTGGGCGGGACGCTGTATGAGGGCTACACCTTC | TRBV5-1 | 15 | TRBJ1-2 | . | many
CASSQGQGGQETQYF | TGTGCCAGCAGCCAAGGGCAGGGGGGCCAAGAGACCCAGTACTTC | TRBV4-2 | 15 | TRBJ2-5 | . | many
CASSLGTGANEKLFF | TGCGCCAGCAGCTTGGGCACAGGAGCTAATGAAAAACTGTTTTTT | TRBV5-1 | 15 | TRBJ1-4 | . | many
CALAGYNEQFF | TGTGCCTTGGCGGGTTACAATGAGCAGTTCTTC | TRBV30 | 11 | TRBJ2-1 | . | many
CASCRTGDHSPLHF | TGTGCCAGCTGCCGAACAGGGGACCATTCACCCCTCCACTTT | TRBV7-9 | 14 | TRBJ1-6 | TRBD1 | many
CASSIGVNGYTF | TGCGCCAGCAGCATCGGGGTTAACGGCTACACCTTC | TRBV5-1 | 12 | TRBJ1-2 | . | many
CASSQDRLAGGLETQYF | TGCGCCAGCAGCCAAGATCGGCTAGCGGGGGGGCTTGAGACCCAGTACTTC | TRBV4-3 | 17 | TRBJ2-5 | TRBD2 | few
CASSWERGGLDTQYF | TGTGCCAGCAGCTGGGAGCGGGGGGGCCTAGATACGCAGTATTTT | TRBV7-2 | 15 | TRBJ2-3 | TRBD2 | many
CASSLFAANTEAFF | TGCGCCAGCAGCTTGTTCGCTGCCAACACTGAAGCTTTCTTT | TRBV5-1 | 14 | TRBJ1-1 | . | many
CASSVGSAYNEQFF | TGTGCCAGCAGCGTCGGGTCTGCCTACAATGAGCAGTTCTTC | TRBV9 | 14 | TRBJ2-1 | . | many
CASSFLPGIEQFF | TGTGCCAGCAGTTTCCTCCCGGGCATTGAGCAGTTCTTC | TRBV27 | 13 | TRBJ2-1 | . | many
CASSLERGTAETQYF | TGTGCCAGCAGCTTAGAGAGGGGGACGGCGGAGACCCAGTACTTC | TRBV7-7 | 15 | TRBJ2-5 | . | many
CASGPGTGSTETQYF | TGTGCTAGTGGCCCGGGGACAGGGAGTACGGAGACCCAGTACTTC | TRBV12-5 | 15 | TRBJ2-5 | TRBD1 | .
CASRLRGSNEQFF | TGTGCCAGCAGATTAAGGGGGAGCAATGAGCAGTTCTTC | TRBV11-2 | 13 | TRBJ2-1 | . | many
CASSGNENIQYF | TGTGCCAGCAGTGGCAACGAAAACATTCAGTACTTC | TRBV12-3/TRBV12-4 | 12 | TRBJ2-4 | . | many
CASKHMTSGNNEQFF | TGTGCCAGCAAGCATATGACTAGCGGGAACAATGAGCAGTTCTTC | TRBV6-5 | 15 | TRBJ2-1 | TRBD2 | many
CASSWGLAGPRQNTQYF | TGCGCCAGCAGCTGGGGACTAGCGGGCCCCCGGCAGAATACGCAGTATTTT | TRBV5-1 | 17 | TRBJ2-3 | TRBD2 | many
CASSGVGNNEQFF | TGTGCCAGCAGTGGGGTAGGAAACAATGAGCAGTTCTTC | TRBV6-1 | 13 | TRBJ2-1 | . | many
CASSLRPGLHYNEQFF | TGTGCCAGCAGCTTAAGGCCGGGACTACATTACAATGAGCAGTTCTTC | TRBV7-7 | 16 | TRBJ2-1 | TRBD2 | many
CASSSGQARAKNIQYF | TGTGCCAGCAGCTCGGGACAGGCGAGGGCCAAAAACATTCAGTACTTC | TRBV7-2 | 16 | TRBJ2-4 | TRBD1 | many
CASSPLGQGAKYGYTF | TGTGCCAGCAGCCCCTTGGGGCAGGGGGCGAAGTATGGCTACACCTTC | TRBV27 | 16 | TRBJ1-2 | TRBD1 | many
CASSLERRGDTQYF | TGTGCCAGCAGCTTAGAAAGAAGAGGAGATACGCAGTATTTT | TRBV7-2 | 14 | TRBJ2-3 | . | many
CASSFDGFYSGANVLTF | TGTGCCAGCAGCTTTGATGGCTTCTACTCTGGGGCCAACGTCCTGACTTTC | TRBV7-9 | 17 | TRBJ2-6 | . | many
CASSLGGIITDTQYF | TGTGCCAGCAGCTTGGGAGGGATTATCACAGATACGCAGTATTTT | TRBV5-4 | 15 | TRBJ2-3 | . | many
CSVFRGGADTQYF | TGCAGTGTTTTCAGGGGCGGGGCAGATACGCAGTATTTT | TRBV20-1 | 13 | TRBJ2-3 | . | many
CASSLVLAGSYEQYF | TGTGCCAGCAGCTTAGTGCTAGCGGGGTCCTACGAGCAGTACTTC | TRBV7-2 | 15 | TRBJ2-7 | TRBD2 | many
CASSFRGSYNSPLHF | TGTGCCAGCAGTTTCCGGGGCTCCTATAATTCACCCCTCCACTTT | TRBV12-3/TRBV12-4 | 15 | TRBJ1-6 | . | many
CASRGFGIDTQYF | TGTGCCAGCAGAGGTTTCGGGATAGATACGCAGTATTTT | TRBV28 | 13 | TRBJ2-3 | . | many
CSVVAYQETQYF | TGCAGCGTTGTGGCGTACCAAGAGACCCAGTACTTC | TRBV29-1 | 12 | TRBJ2-5 | . | many
CASTATGRSTDTQYF | TGTGCCAGCACCGCCACAGGAAGGAGTACAGATACGCAGTATTTT | TRBV5-5 | 15 | TRBJ2-3 | . | many
CASSLGLFNEKLFF | TGTGCCAGCAGTTTAGGCCTTTTTAATGAAAAACTGTTTTTT | TRBV12-3/TRBV12-4 | 14 | TRBJ1-4 | . | many
CSASTGTGANVLTF | TGCAGTGCTTCTACAGGGACCGGGGCCAACGTCCTGACTTTC | TRBV20-1 | 14 | TRBJ2-6 | . | many